This T cell receptor beta chain was identified in a study of cytomegalovirus exposure and HLA in healthy donors. Study summary: Genotyping of 430 or so donors showed that roughly 83% belonged to the Caucasian-associated ancestry cluster. Regarding the study as a whole: Data from an earlier analysis indicated that most TCR beta V segments were productive either about 90% or about 30% of the time.

The CDR3 loop spans 13 amino acids. V lost 3 bases to trimming and J lost 4 bases; unmatched junction nucleotides: 1. The germline V gene has CDR1 GTSNPN and CDR2 SVGIG (reference sequence). The PCR had 60 Vbeta and 13 Jbeta primers. Profiling relied on immunoSEQ multiplex PCR, and the TCRdb table lists in-frame clones only, not all of them. The sample includes 160,000 or so clones, less than 85% of them seen just once. The sample holds a few counts of this clone. Antigen: not known. This TCR was recovered from a man aged 40-49 years in good health and CMV-seronegative. This chain connects TRBV30 to TRBJ2-2, with 8 positions matching TRBD1. Sequencing input: PBMCs. CDR3 in amino acids: CAWRDRATGELFF. CDR3 in DNA: TGTGCCTGGAGGGACAGGGCCACCGGGGAGCTGTTTTTT.